These 26 T cell receptor beta chains came from one sample sequenced in a study of blood T cell repertoires in COVID-19 (dated by TCRdb to 2020 to 2021). Libraries were constructed by the immunoSEQ multiplex PCR assay. Here the immuneACCESS table is served through TCRdb, limited to in-frame sequences with V and J called. Missing clones are a known gap in these copies; in checked studies unresolved V genes cover under half, and the rest lacks a known reason. Within this sample are 150,000 to 200,000 clones, with roughly 90% of them counted one time only. The biggest ten clones account for roughly 0.56% of the sample. Specimen: peripheral blood. The receptors originated from a man aged 50-59 years with acute or convalescent COVID-19.

The gene calls are TRBV19 and TRBJ2-2; TRBD1 matches at 7 bases. This CDR3 region has 14 residues. Per the germline V gene, CDR1 is LNHDA and CDR2 is SQIVND (reference sequence). With 6 bases clipped from V and 4 bases from J, the junction kept 5 bases outside the gene matches. This CDR3 reads CASSRQGATGELFF. The DNA of the CDR3 is TGTGCCAGTAGCCGACAGGGCGCCACCGGGGAGCTGTTTTTT.

The chain combines TRBV28 with TRBJ2-7, with D possibly matching TRBD2 (6 bases). The CDR3 loop spans 15 amino acids. With 1 base removed from V and 1 base from J, the gap between germline ends came to 11 bases. Germline lookup yields CDR1 MDHEN and CDR2 SYDVKM. The CDR3 is CASSLYAAGSYEQYV. In DNA, the CDR3 is TGTGCCAGCAGTTTATACGCGGCGGGGTCCTACGAGCAGTACGTC.

The rearrangement joins TRBV6-5 to TRBJ2-7; D possibly corresponds to TRBD2 (8 bases). Germline CDR1 and CDR2: MNHEY and SVGAGI. Trimming left V 10 bases short and J 3 bases short, with 19 bases between. CDR3 size: 14 residues. CDR3 sequence: CATGREGAGYEQYF. Written as DNA, the CDR3 is TGTGCCACCGGGAGGGAGGGGGCTGGCTACGAGCAGTACTTC.

CDR3 nucleotide sequence: TGTGCCTGGAGAGGGTTCACAGGGGGGCTTTTAGCGGGAGGGCCCGGCTACAATGAGCAGTTCTTC. This gives the protein CAWRGFTGGLLAGGPGYNEQFF. This rearrangement joins TRBV30 to TRBJ2-1; 11 bases match TRBD2. Trimming removed 3 bases from V and 3 bases from J; junction bases left unmatched: 25. The CDR3 loop spans 22 amino acids. Germline values: CDR1 GTSNPN, CDR2 SVGIG (reference sequence).

V gene TRBV6-2 or TRBV6-3 combines with J gene TRBJ1-1; D ambiguous. Germline CDR1 is MNHEY and CDR2 is SVGEGT. CDR3 size: 16 residues. Trimming stripped 0 bases from V and 4 bases from J, with 15 bases between. DNA for the CDR3: TGTGCCAGCAGTTACTCCCCCCCGGGGTTAAGCACTGAAGCTTTCTTT. Amino acids: CASSYSPPGLSTEAFF.

The chain is built from TRBV7-3 and TRBJ2-1; 7 positions match TRBD2. Germline V gene lookup returns CDR1 SGHTA and CDR2 FQGTGA. The CDR3 extends over 15 amino acids. Losses at the gene ends were 6 bases for V and 8 bases for J; bases not matched to a gene: 13. The CDR3 is CASSTSAGEAHEQFF. CDR3 sequence (DNA): TGTGCCAGCAGTACGAGCGCGGGAGAAGCACATGAGCAGTTCTTC.

This clone occurred once. This rearrangement joins TRBV10-2 to TRBJ1-2; D might be TRBD1 (6 bases). The V and J ends lost 0 bases and 1 base respectively, with 12 bases between them. The germline CDR1 and CDR2 sequences are WSHSY and SAAADI. This CDR3 is built from 16 residues. The CDR3 DNA is TGCGCCAGCAGTGAGTCGCCGCAGGGGATTAACTATGGCTACACCTTC. As protein: CASSESPQGINYGYTF.

With regard to this clone: A junction boundary mismatches the germline segment, possibly from a read error. This chain uses TRBV5-6 with TRBJ2-2, with D maybe TRBD2 (6 bases). The length of the CDR3 is 13 residues. The germline gives CDR1 SGHDT, CDR2 YYEEEE. The CDR3 coding sequence is TGTGCCAGCAGCTTTGGTTCTATCGGGGGGCTGTTTTTT. This translates into CASSFGSIGGLFF. The full variable domain, its missing parts supplied by reference TRBV5-6 and TRBJ2-2, is DAGVTQSPTHLIKTRGQQVTLRCSPKSGHDTVSWYQQALGQGPQFIFQYYEEEERQRGNFPDRFSGHQFPNYSSELNVNALLLGDSALYLCASSFGSIGGLFFGEGSRLTVL.

The chain couples TRBV29-1 to TRBJ2-4; a weak D match, TRBD1 (6 bases). The V end lost 2 bases, the J end lost 7 bases, and 12 bases lay between the germline ends. Looked up from germline, CDR1 is SQVTM and CDR2 is ANQGSEA. This CDR3 contains 13 residues. CDR3 loop: CSVELRQVNIQYF. The DNA of the CDR3 is TGCAGCGTTGAATTGAGACAGGTGAACATTCAGTACTTC.

This rearrangement joins TRBV18 to TRBJ1-5; D gene uncertain. The V and J ends lost 6 bases and 0 bases respectively, with 12 bases between them. The length of the CDR3 is 15 residues. Germline lookup yields CDR1 KGHSH and CDR2 LQKENI. Here the CDR3 reads CASSQQSYSNQPQHF. CDR3 bases: TGTGCCAGCTCCCAACAGAGTTATAGCAATCAGCCCCAGCATTTT.

The chain uses TRBV7-9 and TRBJ2-1; TRBD2 matches 14 bases. V trimming: 0 bases; J trimming: 7 bases; junction bases outside the gene matches: 5. The CDR3 is 17 amino acids. The germline V gene encodes CDR1 SEHNR and CDR2 FQNEAQ (reference sequence). This chain's CDR3 is CASSLATSGRADNEQFF. DNA for the CDR3: TGTGCCAGCAGCTTAGCGACTAGCGGGAGGGCAGATAATGAGCAGTTCTTC.

The gene calls are TRBV5-8 and TRBJ2-2, with 9 bases that match TRBD2. With V trimmed by 1 base and J by 6 bases, 4 bases remained unmatched. Germline V gives CDR1 SGHTS, CDR2 YDEGEE. The CDR3 length is 15 residues. The CDR3 bases are TGTGCCAGCAGCTTGATGGTAGCGGGAGCCGGGGAGCTGTTTTTT. It is translated as CASSLMVAGAGELFF.

The DNA of the CDR3 is TGTGCCAGCAGTTTATCGGCGGTAGCGGGAGGTCTCTACGAGCAGTACTTC. It yields the protein CASSLSAVAGGLYEQYF. The rearrangement joins TRBV27 to TRBJ2-7, with 10 bases that match TRBD2. The V and J ends lost 0 bases and 3 bases, in that order; junction bases with no gene match: 8. CDR3 length equals 17 residues. Germline-derived CDR1 and CDR2 are MNHEY and SMNVEV (reference sequence).

The J gene is TRBJ1-5, the V gene TRBV11-2, with 7 bases matching TRBD1. Germline CDR1 and CDR2: SGHAT and FQNNGV. The CDR3 is made up of 15 amino acids. Losses at the gene ends were 5 bases for V and 6 bases for J; bases not matched to a gene: 10. This CDR3 is CASSRAARGVQPQHF. DNA of the CDR3: TGTGCCAGCAGCCGGGCGGCCAGGGGGGTTCAGCCCCAGCATTTT.

This chain connects TRBV4-2 to TRBJ2-3, with TRBD2 matching 8 bases. Trimming at V came to 1 base and at J to 11 bases, leaving 11 bases not matched to a gene. This CDR3 is built from 15 residues. Germline assignment: CDR1 LGHNA and CDR2 YNFKEQ. DNA for the CDR3: TGTGCCAGCAGCCAAGTTTTCACTAGCGGCTGGGGGCAGTATTTT. Translation: CASSQVFTSGWGQYF.

V gene TRBV18 combines with J gene TRBJ1-5; D might be TRBD1 (5 bases). The CDR3 extends over 13 amino acids. Between the trimmed V and J ends, which lost 0 bases and 7 bases, there was a span of 7 bases. CDR1 KGHSH and CDR2 LQKENI come from the germline V gene. The CDR3 loop is CASSPPGGQPQHF. CDR3 sequence (DNA): TGTGCCAGCTCACCACCGGGGGGACAGCCCCAGCATTTT.

This clone has a single count. This chain connects TRBV6-1 to TRBJ2-2, with TRBD1 as a possible D gene (6 bases). The CDR3 runs 12 residues. Deletions cut 2 bases from V and 8 bases from J, with 6 bases between. The germline V gene has CDR1 MNHNS and CDR2 SASEGT. DNA of the CDR3: TGTGCCAGCAGTGAAAGGGGGGGGGAGCTGTTTTTT. Amino acid sequence: CASSERGGELFF.

V gene TRBV28 combines with J gene TRBJ1-1, with D unclear. This CDR3 is built from 16 residues. The V end was cut by 3 bases, the J end by 5 bases, with 19 bases between. Per the germline V gene, CDR1 is MDHEN and CDR2 is SYDVKM. The DNA of the CDR3 is TGTGCCAGCAGTTTTGGTGGAATCGGCGCGAGGACTGAAGCTTTCTTT. Residues: CASSFGGIGARTEAFF.

This clone was recorded only once. The chain recombines TRBV7-2 with TRBJ1-6; 7 nucleotides align to TRBD1. V shed 5 bases, J shed 1 base, and the junction held 11 bases outside the gene matches. There are 18 residues in the CDR3. CDR1 is SGHTA and CDR2 is FQGNSA in the germline V gene. The CDR3 loop is CASSTTGPFSSYNSPLHF. DNA of the CDR3: TGTGCCAGCAGCACGACAGGGCCCTTTTCATCCTATAATTCACCCCTCCACTTT.

CDR3 in amino acids: CATSETGTGRGYTF. The CDR3 nucleotides read TGTGCCACCAGTGAAACCGGGACAGGGAGGGGCTACACCTTC. The chain employs TRBV24-1 and TRBJ1-2; the match to TRBD1 covers 9 bases. Germline CDR1 is KGHDR and CDR2 is SFDVKD. The CDR3 is 14 amino acids. V was pared by 4 bases and J by 8 bases, with 7 bases of the junction left unmatched.

This sequence joins TRBV7-9 and TRBJ2-7; D ambiguous. The germline gives CDR1 SEHNR, CDR2 FQNEAQ (reference sequence). Trimming stripped 5 bases from V and 4 bases from J, with 15 bases between. CDR3 length equals 14 residues. DNA of the CDR3: TGTGCCAGCAGCCCCCGTGATAACACATACGAGCAGTACGTC. Its protein is CASSPRDNTYEQYV.

This clone turned up a few times. The chain recombines TRBV7-3 with TRBJ2-1, with D possibly matching TRBD1 (6 bases). CDR3 length equals 16 residues. Germline values: CDR1 SGHTA, CDR2 FQGTGA. The V and J ends lost 4 bases and 3 bases respectively, with 16 bases between them. The DNA of the CDR3 is TGTGCCAGCAGCTATAAAGGGGGTGACAACTACAATGAGCAGTTCTTC. This gives the protein CASSYKGGDNYNEQFF.

The rearrangement links TRBV6-5 to TRBJ2-3; 10 bases are shared with TRBD1. CDR3 length equals 15 residues. The germline V gene encodes CDR1 MNHEY and CDR2 SVGAGI. Unmatched junction bases numbered 5, after V lost 7 bases and J lost 1 base. This CDR3 is CASTNGQGGTDTQYF. The CDR3 DNA follows: TGTGCCAGCACCAATGGACAGGGGGGCACAGATACGCAGTATTTT.

CDR3 in amino acids: CASSLDQGHYGYTF. Here the CDR3 DNA reads TGTGCCAGCAGCTTAGATCAGGGCCACTATGGCTACACCTTC. V gene TRBV7-2 combines with J gene TRBJ1-2, with TRBD1 as a possible D gene (5 bases). V was cut by 1 base and J by 3 bases, with 9 bases left in between. Germline V CDR1 and CDR2: SGHTA, FQGNSA. This CDR3 comprises 14 residues.

The chain recombines TRBV5-1 with TRBJ2-7, with a tentative D call TRBD2 (5 bases). Germline CDR1 SGHRS, CDR2 YFSETQ. The CDR3 length is 12 residues. V was shortened by 4 bases and J by 3 bases, with 8 bases between the two germline ends. As DNA, the CDR3 is TGCGCCAGCAGCGAAACTAGCTACGAGCAGTACTTC. Translated: CASSETSYEQYF. Drawing the rest from reference TRBV5-1 and TRBJ2-7, the complete variable domain is KAGVTQTPRYLIKTRGQQVTLSCSPISGHRSVSWYQQTPGQGLQFLFEYFSETQRNKGNFPGRFSGRQFSNSRSEMNVSTLELGDSALYLCASSETSYEQYFGPGTRLTVT.

The chain joins TRBV6-1 to TRBJ2-1; a weak D match, TRBD1 (5 bases). CDR3 size: 15 residues. Looked up from germline, CDR1 is MNHNS and CDR2 is SASEGT. V shed 2 bases and J shed 6 bases, with 14 bases lying between them. CDR3 nucleotide sequence: TGTGCCAGCAGTGAATTCGGCAGGGCCCTCAATGAGCAGTTCTTC. It yields the protein CASSEFGRALNEQFF.